The present T cell receptor beta chain was sequenced within a study of cytomegalovirus exposure and HLA in healthy donors. Study overall: Early released data had about 80 million unique TCRs, all coming from HLA-typed donors.

Both 60 Vbeta primers and 13 Jbeta primers went into the PCR. The table came from immunoSEQ multiplex PCR; TCRdb's copy has only in-frame clones and leaves some out. The sample includes approximately 80,000 clones, over 65% of them seen just once. This CDR3 is 13 amino acids long. The germline CDR1 and CDR2 sequences are MDHEN and SYDVKM. Trimming removed 2 bases at V and 3 bases at J, with 7 bases between. Study results and limitations: In the analysis, some V segments, TRBV6-2 and TRBV6-3 included, were excluded as indistinguishable. Several of the most significant clusters appeared linked to common viral pathogens, based on a later analysis.

This clone has just a few counts. Its antigen is undetermined. Input material: PBMCs. The chain is built from TRBV28 and TRBJ1-1, with D hard to call. The clonotype was recovered from a man under 40 in good health and CMV-seropositive. CDR3 DNA sequence: TGTGCCAGCAGTTTAGACACCTACACTGAAGCTTTCTTT. As protein: CASSLDTYTEAFF.